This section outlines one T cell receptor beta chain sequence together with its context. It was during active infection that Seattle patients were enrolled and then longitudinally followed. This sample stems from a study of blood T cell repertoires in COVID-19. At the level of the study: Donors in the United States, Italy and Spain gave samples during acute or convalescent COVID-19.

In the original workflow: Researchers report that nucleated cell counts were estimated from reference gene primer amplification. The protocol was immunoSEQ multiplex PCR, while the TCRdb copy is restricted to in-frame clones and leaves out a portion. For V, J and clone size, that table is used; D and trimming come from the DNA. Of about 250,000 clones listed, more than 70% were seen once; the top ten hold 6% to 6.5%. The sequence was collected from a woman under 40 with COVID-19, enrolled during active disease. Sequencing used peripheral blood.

The CDR3 DNA is TGTGCCATCAGTGAGGCGATCCGGGACAGGGTTTATACCGGGGAGCTGTTTTTT. It codes for CAISEAIRDRVYTGELFF. V is TRBV10-3 and J is TRBJ2-2; 9 nucleotides match TRBD1. Germline values: CDR1 ENHRY, CDR2 SYGVKD. This CDR3 is 18 amino acids long. After removal of 2 bases from V and 5 bases from J, the junction contained 12 bases not matched to a gene.